The present TCR beta chain was sequenced within a study of tumor-infiltrating lymphocytes in primary liver carcinoma (dated by TCRdb to between 2016 and 2019). Notes on the research overall: Of the five patients, three men and two women aged 30 to 69 years, four had hepatocellular carcinoma and one had combined HCC and intrahepatic cholangiocarcinoma. A total of some 35 specimens from 5 patients went through TCRbeta repertoire sequencing, namely 25 tumor regions, 5 adjacent noncancerous liver tissues and 5 peripheral blood samples. Each sample produced roughly 3.5 to 7.13 million productive TCRbeta reads, and read depth showed no significant difference between tissue types. Across five regions of each liver tumor, along with adjacent normal tissue and blood, the study brought together TCRbeta repertoire sequencing, expression microarrays and whole-exome sequencing. The five patients had tumors of stage T1-T3 N0M0, with maximum diameters ranging from about 4 to 11 cm. To link TCRbeta repertoire diversity to the local molecular phenotype, the 25 or so tumor region samples were profiled with Agilent mRNA microarrays. Technical replicate repertoires showed high reproducibility, with mean shared-clone rates about 0.91 and correlation coefficients above 0.95. Paper-wide results and their limitations: Only the TCR beta chain was sequenced, so true repertoire diversity is likely underestimated because unpaired alpha chains were not captured. Because the samples were bulk and unsorted, CD4+ and CD8+ T cell repertoires could not be compared. Only four or five patients were included in the study, and the authors note that the findings should be validated in a larger study. The top 250 clones made up a significantly larger repertoire fraction in tumors than in blood (p = 0.039). Only roughly 7-25% of top clones appeared in all five regions of a tumor, which suggests that tumor-infiltrating T cells are spatially heterogeneous. Pairs of tumor regions showed greater repertoire overlap (mean around 35%) than tumor-adjacent pairs (17%) or tumor-blood pairs (approximately 14%), which is consistent with antigen-driven expansion.

Using a constant-region primer and ProtoScript II reverse transcriptase, TCRbeta-specific cDNA was reverse-transcribed from 500 ng total RNA. Three nested multiplex PCR rounds, following a slightly modified ARM-PCR procedure, were used to build the TCRbeta libraries. Each of the first two PCR rounds ran for approximately 10 cycles using multiplex TRBV1-TRBV30 forward primers together with a Cbeta reverse primer. Sample barcodes and Illumina adapters were added in a final 25-cycle PCR with Deep VentR polymerase. Before sequencing, amplicons of 200-500 bp were gel-purified using a QIAquick gel extraction kit. The TCRbeta amplicons were sequenced with 250-bp paired-end reads on an Illumina HiSeq 2500. The study's own analysis went as follows. To recover full CDR3 sequences, reads were quality-trimmed using Trimmomatic v0.33 and paired reads were then merged using FLASH v1.2.11. V, D and J germline segments were assigned to the rearranged TCRbeta sequences using MiGEC v1.2.1b. Clonotype statistics, along with Shannon-Wiener diversity indices, were calculated using VDJtools v1.0.0. To cut down on sampling bias, every analysis after diversity analysis relied on just the 250 most abundant clonotypes from each sample. TCRdb trimmed the raw reads at Q25, called clones with MiXCR and kept productive beta chains. Rows are unified per CDR3 protein, each entry keeping the most common DNA and genes. In this record, the V and J calls reflect TCRdb's handling and not the investigators' own analysis. The sample contains around 100,000 distinct CDR3 sequences, 69% of them found a single time. The ten largest clones take up approximately 10% of the sample.

Total RNA and DNA were co-extracted without cell sorting from around 20-30 mg of bulk tissue using the AllPrep DNA/RNA mini kit. Surgical resection was performed in China between November 2015 and 2016 on about 5 patients with histopathologically diagnosed primary liver carcinoma. At the time of sampling, the patients had chronic HBV infection and had not received any treatment. Each tumor was sampled at five spatially separated regions: the superior, inferior, left-lateral and right-lateral poles and the tumor centre. According to histology, viable tumor cells made up more than 75% of every tumor sample. Fresh tumor and adjacent tissue pieces were bisected, with one half stored in RNAlater at -80 degrees C and the other half sent for histology. Inclusive of the bounding cysteine and phenylalanine, the CDR3 is 13 residues long. The entry retains the CDR3 DNA only, 39 bases that are in frame from base 1. The germline V gene yields MDHEN for CDR1 and SYDVKM for CDR2. V lost 3 bases and J lost 5 bases; the stretch between them is 11 bases long.

This clonotype was seen repeatedly, ten times or more. Its antigen remains unidentified. The sample holds no much larger clone one base away, and base qualities are not on file. The sequenced sample consisted of liver tumor tissue from sampling region 5. The cell subset or site label, read with the paper, signifies: tumor region T5, tumor centre. The receptor comes from a woman aged 60 to 75 with primary liver carcinoma and hepatitis B virus infection. The rearrangement combines TRBV28 with TRBJ2-7; the D gene may be TRBD1 or TRBD2, since each aligns over 5 bases. The base sequence is TGTGCCAGCAGTTTTGGGGGATTACACGAGCAGTACTTC. Protein translation: CASSFGGLHEQYF.